The rows below give T cell receptor beta chains drawn from one sample of a study of OX40 agonist ivuxolimab in advanced cancers. Sequencing used immunoSEQ multiplex PCR; TCRdb keeps in-frame clones, though not all of them. This sample has around 26,000 clones, with more than 70% found just once. This specimen was CD4+ or CD8+ T cells sorted from blood, taken in a trial of the OX40 agonist ivuxolimab. These receptors came from an adult with an advanced solid tumor such as melanoma, head and neck, liver or kidney cancer. Both conserved end residues are part of each CDR3. Clone size appears in some rows only: once, few, many, or a class for an expanded clone.

CDR3 protein: CASSYSSSSYNEQFF; clone size: NA; V gene: TRBV6-5
CDR3 protein: CASSPSSDNEQFF; clone size: NA; V gene: TRBV4-1
CDR3 protein: CASSQEGDPEAFF; clone size: NA; V gene: TRBV4-1
CDR3 protein: CASKRSLAKNIQYF; clone size: NA; V gene: TRBV6-5
CDR3 protein: CASSFGQGTYEQYF; clone size: NA; V gene: TRBV28
CDR3 protein: CASRGSRDTDTQYF; clone size: NA; V gene: TRBV19
CDR3 protein: CACGGQGFQPQHF; clone size: NA; V gene: TRBV19
CDR3 protein: CAVAHLNTEAFF; clone size: NA; V gene: TRBV7-9
CDR3 protein: CASSSFTGRTGNTIYF; clone size: few; V gene: TRBV7-9
CDR3 protein: CASSVRGGLSNEQFF; clone size: NA; V gene: TRBV9
CDR3 protein: CASVAGYEQYF; clone size: NA; V gene: TRBV7-2
CDR3 protein: CASTPRRGTEAFF; clone size: NA; V gene: TRBV7-9
CDR3 protein: CASSPLTGSHYGYTF; clone size: NA; V gene: TRBV14
CDR3 protein: CASSSHGGSSYNEQFF; clone size: once; V gene: TRBV9
CDR3 protein: CASSQGNEQFF; clone size: NA; V gene: TRBV4-1
CDR3 protein: CASSLVPAATDTQYF; clone size: NA; V gene: TRBV13
CDR3 protein: CASSSGTSGRYNEQFF; clone size: NA; V gene: TRBV27
CDR3 protein: CASSLLAWDISGNGYTF; clone size: NA; V gene: TRBV28
CDR3 protein: CASSLDSSYNEQFF; clone size: NA; V gene: TRBV5-1
CDR3 protein: CASSLQPPNTGELFF; clone size: NA; V gene: TRBV7-8
CDR3 protein: CASSRTGGEETQYF; clone size: NA; V gene: TRBV7-7
CDR3 protein: CASSPGSTYEQYF; clone size: NA; V gene: TRBV6-5
CDR3 protein: CASSQGTANNEQFF; clone size: NA; V gene: TRBV4-3
CDR3 protein: CASRPWTGTDEQYF; clone size: NA; V gene: TRBV6-5
CDR3 protein: CASSGGGRGYNEQFF; clone size: NA; V gene: TRBV28
CDR3 protein: CASSTGGYGGYTF; clone size: NA; V gene: TRBV6-6
CDR3 protein: CASSLQGVNSPLHF; clone size: NA; V gene: TRBV5-1
CDR3 protein: CASKDTNLPLHF; clone size: NA; V gene: TRBV7-9
CDR3 protein: CASSDSHSYEQYF; clone size: once; V gene: TRBV10-1
CDR3 protein: CSVERATNYGYTF; clone size: NA; V gene: TRBV29-1
CDR3 protein: CASSFWTGNNEQFF; clone size: once; V gene: TRBV5-1
CDR3 protein: CASSDWTRQETQYF; clone size: NA; V gene: TRBV4-1
CDR3 protein: CASSPGWEAFF; clone size: NA; V gene: TRBV4-1
CDR3 protein: CASSGLAEHNEQFF; clone size: NA; V gene: TRBV2
CDR3 protein: CASSDRDFGETQYF; clone size: NA; V gene: TRBV5-4
CDR3 protein: CASRTGVYQPQHF; clone size: NA; V gene: TRBV19
CDR3 protein: CASTVGVNTEAFF; clone size: NA; V gene: TRBV19
CDR3 protein: CASSQDGAGGLNTEAFF; clone size: NA; V gene: TRBV4-1
CDR3 protein: CASSTLYNEQFF; clone size: medium-sized; V gene: TRBV7-9
CDR3 protein: CASSLWGGDWELFF; clone size: NA; V gene: TRBV5-4
CDR3 protein: CASTINRGLNEKLFF; clone size: NA; V gene: TRBV6-5
CDR3 protein: CASSYGWGTGGYEQYF; clone size: NA; V gene: TRBV6-5
CDR3 protein: CASSLGAGVPEAFF; clone size: NA; V gene: TRBV11-2